A single sample gave rise to the 31 T cell receptor beta chains below, sequenced in a study of blood T cell repertoires in COVID-19. Assay: immunoSEQ multiplex PCR; the TCRdb copy retains only in-frame clones and omits some. There are 150,000 to 200,000 clones in the sample; 80% to 90% occur only once, and around 9% lies in the top ten. The sequenced material came from peripheral blood. These receptors were taken from a man over 45 with active or convalescent COVID-19.

The CDR3 DNA follows: TGTGCCAGCAAAGACCAGGTGACAGGTGAAAAACTGTTTTTT. Its protein is CASKDQVTGEKLFF. The chain has TRBV2 and TRBJ1-4; D perhaps matches TRBD1 (6 bases). This CDR3 has 14 amino acids. V shed 7 bases and J shed 7 bases, with 16 bases lying between them. From germline, CDR1 is SNHLY and CDR2 FYNNEI. Supplemented by reference TRBV2 and TRBJ1-4, the full variable domain reads EPEVTQTPSHQVTQMGQEVILRCVPISNHLYFYWYRQILGQKVEFLVSFYNNEISEKSEIFDDQFSVERPDGSNFTLKIRSTKLEDSAMYFCASKDQVTGEKLFFGSGTQLSVL.

V usage is TRBV11-3 and J usage is TRBJ2-1, with 8 positions matching TRBD2. Trimming removed 2 bases from V and 3 bases from J; junction bases left unmatched: 15. Germline V gene lookup returns CDR1 SGHNT and CDR2 YENEEA. The CDR3 extends over 19 amino acids. The CDR3: CASSLSRAPGGPIYNEQFF. For the CDR3, the DNA is TGTGCCAGCAGCTTATCCAGGGCGCCGGGGGGGCCTATCTACAATGAGCAGTTCTTC.

V usage is TRBV18 and J usage is TRBJ2-3, with D uncertain. This CDR3 has 13 amino acids. CDR1 is KGHSH, CDR2 LQKENI, per germline. Deletions cut 4 bases from V and 5 bases from J, with 10 bases between. The CDR3 spells CASSLLIVDTQYF. CDR3 coding DNA: TGTGCCAGCTCACTACTCATAGTAGATACGCAGTATTTT.

This chain links TRBV4-3 with TRBJ1-4; D might be TRBD1 (6 bases). Deletions cut 0 bases from V and 8 bases from J, with 16 bases between. Germline V gene lookup returns CDR1 LGHNA and CDR2 YSLEER. The CDR3 has 16 amino acids. The CDR3 DNA follows: TGCGCCAGCAGCCAAGAAATACAGGGATGGGGCGAAAAACTGTTTTTT. Its translation is CASSQEIQGWGEKLFF.

The CDR3 spells CASSQVGLAGGPDTQYF. DNA of the CDR3: TGCGCCAGCAGCCAAGTAGGACTAGCGGGGGGTCCAGATACGCAGTATTTT. The chain combines TRBV4-3 with TRBJ2-3; 14 nucleotides agree with TRBD2. CDR1 and CDR2 (germline): LGHNA, YSLEER. The CDR3 runs to 17 residues. The V and J ends lost 1 base and 4 bases, in that order; junction bases with no gene match: 4.

The chain recombines TRBV7-3 with TRBJ2-6; a possible D gene is TRBD1 (6 bases). The CDR3 is 16 residues long. The V end was cut by 4 bases, the J end by 1 base, with 11 bases between. Per the germline V gene, CDR1 is SGHTA and CDR2 is FQGTGA. The CDR3 loop reads CASSSQGTSGANVLTF. The CDR3 region has the DNA TGTGCCAGCAGCTCACAGGGTACTTCTGGGGCCAACGTCCTGACTTTC.

This chain links TRBV28 with TRBJ2-5, with TRBD1 matching 9 bases. CDR1 is MDHEN and CDR2 is SYDVKM in the germline V gene. With V trimmed by 6 bases and J by 2 bases, 7 bases remained unmatched. CDR3 length: 15 amino acids. This CDR3 reads CASRYGTGSQETQYF. CDR3 DNA: TGTGCCAGCAGGTACGGGACAGGGAGTCAAGAGACCCAGTACTTC. Full variable domain (remainder filled in from reference TRBV28 and TRBJ2-5): DVKVTQSSRYLVKRTGEKVFLECVQDMDHENMFWYRQDPGLGLRLIYFSYDVKMKEKGDIPEGYSVSREKKERFSLILESASTNQTSMYLCASRYGTGSQETQYFGPGTRLLVL.

The chain joins TRBV5-6 to TRBJ1-2; 10 bases are a match to TRBD1. CDR3 length equals 16 residues. V dropped 5 bases and J dropped 3; count of bases not matched to a gene: 10. CDR1 and CDR2 (germline): SGHDT, YYEEEE. CDR3 loop: CASRDDRGLVDYGYTF. DNA of the CDR3: TGTGCCAGCAGGGACGACAGGGGGCTTGTCGACTATGGCTACACCTTC.

This chain's CDR3 is CAIMGGDTYEQYF. The CDR3 region has the DNA TGTGCCATCATGGGGGGGGATACCTACGAGCAGTACTTC. V and J are TRBV10-3 and TRBJ2-7; 7 positions agree with TRBD2. With V trimmed by 7 bases and J by 2 bases, 5 bases remained unmatched. Germline loops: CDR1 ENHRY, CDR2 SYGVKD. The CDR3 contains 13 residues.

For the CDR3, the DNA is TGTGCCAGCTCACCAAGACAGGGGGCCAGCGAGCAGTACTTC. This translates into CASSPRQGASEQYF. The chain employs TRBV18 and TRBJ2-7; TRBD1 matches 10 bases. The V segment lost 2 bases and the J segment 6 bases; nucleotides outside the gene matches: 4. CDR3 length: 14 amino acids. CDR1 is KGHSH and CDR2 is LQKENI in the germline V gene.

This sequence joins TRBV27 and TRBJ2-3, with 15 nucleotides matching TRBD2. The CDR3 totals 18 residues. Germline CDR1 MNHEY, CDR2 SMNVEV (reference sequence). Trimming took 5 bases from V and 0 from J; bases not matched to a gene: 6. CDR3 bases: TGTGCCAGCAGTACCCCGGGACTAGCGGGGGGAAGCACAGATACGCAGTATTTT. This gives the protein CASSTPGLAGGSTDTQYF.

The CDR3 DNA is TGTGCCAGCAGCTTACAAGAGGGTTACAATGAGCAGTTCTTC. Its translation: CASSLQEGYNEQFF. The genes are TRBV7-2 and TRBJ2-1; D perhaps matches TRBD2 (5 bases). CDR1 and CDR2 from the germline V gene are SGHTA and FQGNSA. The length of the CDR3 is 14 residues. V was pared by 2 bases and J by 4 bases, with 9 bases between.

The V gene is TRBV10-3, the J gene TRBJ1-5; D might be TRBD1 (6 bases). The CDR3 is 14 amino acids. Trimming removed 8 bases from V and 2 bases from J, with 13 bases in between. Germline assignment: CDR1 ENHRY and CDR2 SYGVKD. The CDR3 DNA follows: TGTGCCATCGGCGAACAGGGAGGCAATCAGCCCCAGCATTTT. It specifies CAIGEQGGNQPQHF.

The genes are TRBV11-3 and TRBJ2-1, with no clear D. Trimming cost V 5 bases and J 5 bases, with 10 bases left between them. Germline CDR1 is SGHNT and CDR2 is YENEEA. This CDR3 spans 13 amino acids. The CDR3 nucleotides are TGTGCCAGCAGCCGTACCGCGAACAATGAGCAGTTCTTC. This translates into CASSRTANNEQFF.

The chain employs TRBV7-2 and TRBJ2-1; D is possibly TRBD2 (5 bases). Germline V gene sequence: CDR1 SGHTA, CDR2 FQGNSA. The CDR3 has 17 amino acids. Between the trimmed V and J ends, which lost 1 base and 0 bases, there was a span of 13 bases. This chain's CDR3 is CASSLELGMFSYNEQFF. CDR3 coding DNA: TGTGCCAGCAGCTTAGAGCTCGGGATGTTCTCCTACAATGAGCAGTTCTTC.

The rearrangement joins TRBV7-2 to TRBJ2-4, with 10 positions matching TRBD1. The CDR3 has 16 residues. The germline CDR1 and CDR2 sequences are SGHTA and FQGNSA. V was clipped by 2 bases and J by 5 bases; unmatched bases: 6. The CDR3 nucleotides read TGTGCCAGCAGCTTATGGTCCGGGACAGGGGAAAACATTCAGTACTTC. This encodes CASSLWSGTGENIQYF.

This clone has a single count. V and J are TRBV11-2 and TRBJ2-1, with 9 bases aligning to TRBD2. With 4 bases clipped from V and 6 bases from J, the junction kept 13 bases outside the gene matches. The germline CDR1 and CDR2 sequences are SGHAT and FQNNGV. The CDR3 totals 17 residues. CDR3 coding DNA: TGTGCCAGCAGCTCTATCCGGACTCTAGCGGGGCCCAATGAGCAGTTCTTC. Protein: CASSSIRTLAGPNEQFF.

The V call is TRBV28, the J call TRBJ1-4, with D tentatively TRBD1 (6 bases). Germline V lookup: CDR1 MDHEN, CDR2 SYDVKM. The CDR3 extends over 16 amino acids. Deletions cut 5 bases from V and 0 bases from J, with 13 bases between. In DNA, the CDR3 is TGTGCCAGCAGTCGAGCGGGACATGCAACTAATGAAAAACTGTTTTTT. It is translated as CASSRAGHATNEKLFF.

The rearrangement uses TRBV18 and TRBJ2-2; 12 nucleotides match TRBD1. The CDR3 length is 17 residues. Unmatched junction bases numbered 9, after V lost 6 bases and J lost 4 bases. CDR1 and CDR2 from the germline V gene are KGHSH and LQKENI. The CDR3 sequence: CASSSRDRGQGTGELFF. CDR3 nucleotides: TGTGCCAGCTCGTCCCGGGACAGGGGGCAGGGCACCGGGGAGCTGTTTTTT.

V gene TRBV3-1 (or the pseudogene TRBV3-2) combines with J gene TRBJ1-1; possibly TRBD1 for D (5 bases). CDR1 and CDR2 from the germline V gene are LGHDT and YNNKEL (reference sequence). The CDR3 length is 15 residues. V was trimmed by 1 base and J by 7 bases, leaving 16 bases between them. CDR3 sequence: CASSQGPQGGDEAFF. CDR3 DNA: TGTGCCAGCAGCCAAGGCCCCCAGGGAGGTGATGAAGCTTTCTTT.

V and J are TRBV3-1 (or the pseudogene TRBV3-2) and TRBJ1-1; D unresolved. V shed 6 bases and J shed 6 bases, with 26 bases lying between them. The CDR3 covers 17 residues. In germline, CDR1 is LGHDT, CDR2 YNNKEL (reference sequence). This chain's CDR3 is CASSQSETWPIDSEAFF. The DNA for the CDR3 is TGTGCCAGCAGTCAAAGCGAAACGTGGCCCATAGACTCTGAAGCTTTCTTT.

The V gene is TRBV6-5, the J gene TRBJ2-2, with 9 nucleotides matching TRBD1. Germline trimming cut 5 bases from V and 6 bases from J; bases unmatched to any gene: 7. The CDR3 covers 15 residues. Germline values: CDR1 MNHEY, CDR2 SVGAGI. The CDR3 here is CASSPDRGIAGELFF. The CDR3 nucleotides read TGTGCCAGCAGTCCGGACAGGGGTATTGCCGGGGAGCTGTTTTTT.

The chain recombines TRBV6-5 with TRBJ1-3; D call uncertain. The germline CDR1 and CDR2 sequences are MNHEY and SVGAGI. The length of the CDR3 is 15 residues. V dropped 6 bases and J dropped 2 bases, with 14 bases sitting between them. This chain's CDR3 is CASSDSGRTGNTIYF. The DNA of the CDR3 is TGTGCCAGCAGCGACTCCGGGAGAACTGGAAACACCATATATTTT.

This clone was observed a few times. The J gene is TRBJ2-7, the V gene TRBV5-1, with D perhaps matching TRBD2 (5 bases). Germline CDR1 reads SGHRS; CDR2 reads YFSETQ. CDR3 length: 14 residues. The ends were cut back, 3 bases at V and 2 bases at J, with 12 bases in the middle. As DNA, the CDR3 is TGCGCCAGCAGCTCCCGACGAGCGGCCTACGAGCAGTACTTC. Translating gives CASSSRRAAYEQYF.

This chain joins TRBV30 and TRBJ2-3; the match to TRBD2 covers 7 bases. Losses at the gene ends were 6 bases for V and 8 bases for J; bases not matched to a gene: 11. Looked up from germline, CDR1 is GTSNPN and CDR2 is SVGIG (reference sequence). This CDR3 spans 13 amino acids. The CDR3 DNA reads as TGTGCCTGCTATGGACTGGGCGGGGGTACGCAGTATTTT. This gives the protein CACYGLGGGTQYF.

The rearrangement links TRBV12-5 to TRBJ1-6; TRBD1 matches at 9 bases. The CDR3 is 14 residues long. The germline V gene has CDR1 LGHNT and CDR2 FRNRAP. Trimming at V came to 6 bases and at J to 7 bases, leaving 4 bases not matched to a gene. CDR3: CASGAGQGNSPLHF. CDR3 in DNA: TGTGCTAGTGGCGCCGGACAGGGGAATTCACCCCTCCACTTT.

The chain joins TRBV11-2 to TRBJ1-1, with a tentative D call TRBD1 (6 bases). The CDR3 runs 13 residues. CDR1 is SGHAT and CDR2 is FQNNGV in the germline V gene. V lost 4 bases, J lost 8 bases, and 14 bases lay in between. CDR3 DNA: TGTGCCAGCAGCTCCCAGATTGGGACAGAAGCTTTCTTT. Translating gives CASSSQIGTEAFF.

The rearrangement uses TRBV5-1 and TRBJ1-6, with 8 bases lining up with TRBD1. V shed 0 bases, J shed 7 bases, and the junction held 3 bases outside the gene matches. This CDR3 is built from 15 residues. Germline CDR1 reads SGHRS; CDR2 reads YFSETQ. This CDR3 reads CASSLAGTGNSPLHF. CDR3 DNA sequence: TGCGCCAGCAGCTTGGCAGGGACAGGCAATTCACCCCTCCACTTT.

The genes are TRBV7-9 and TRBJ1-1, with 10 nucleotides matching TRBD1. Losses at the gene ends were 6 bases for V and 4 bases for J; bases not matched to a gene: 5. CDR3 length: 14 residues. Germline V gene data show CDR1 as SEHNR and CDR2 as FQNEAQ (reference sequence). This chain's CDR3 is CASRPGTGVTEAFF. The CDR3 coding sequence is TGTGCCAGCAGACCCGGGACAGGGGTCACTGAAGCTTTCTTT.

For this clone: Distinct nucleotide sequences in the sample also encode this CDR3. V gene TRBV28 combines with J gene TRBJ2-2, with 7 bases lining up with TRBD1. CDR3 length: 15 amino acids. In germline, CDR1 is MDHEN, CDR2 SYDVKM. The V segment lost 6 bases and the J segment 0 bases; nucleotides outside the gene matches: 4. CDR3 nucleotides: TGTGCCAGCAGCCGTACAGGGGCGAACACCGGGGAGCTGTTTTTT. Encoded protein: CASSRTGANTGELFF.

The DNA of the CDR3 is TGTGCCAGCAGCCAAGTCACTAGCGGCCTCTACAATGAGCAGTTCTTC. Protein product: CASSQVTSGLYNEQFF. This chain connects TRBV3-1 (or the pseudogene TRBV3-2) to TRBJ2-1, with 8 bases aligning to TRBD2. The V gene's germline CDR1 is LGHDT and CDR2 YNNKEL (reference sequence). The V and J ends lost 1 base and 3 bases, in that order; junction bases with no gene match: 5. This CDR3 region has 16 residues.